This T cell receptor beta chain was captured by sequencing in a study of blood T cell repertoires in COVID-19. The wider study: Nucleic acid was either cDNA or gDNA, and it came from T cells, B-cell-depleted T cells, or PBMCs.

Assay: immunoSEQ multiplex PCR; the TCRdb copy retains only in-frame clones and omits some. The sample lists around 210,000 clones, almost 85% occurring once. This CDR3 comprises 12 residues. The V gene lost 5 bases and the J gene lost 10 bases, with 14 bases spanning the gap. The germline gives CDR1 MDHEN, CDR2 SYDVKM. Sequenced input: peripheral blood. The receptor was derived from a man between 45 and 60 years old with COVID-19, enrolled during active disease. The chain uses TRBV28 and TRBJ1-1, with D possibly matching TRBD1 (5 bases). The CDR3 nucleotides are TGTGCCAGCAGTCTCCGACAGAACCGAGCTTTCTTT. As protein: CASSLRQNRAFF.